The clone carrying this TCR beta chain was counted only a few times. The sample contains more than one DNA sequence encoding this CDR3. This sample stems from a study of shared clonotypes between healthy human individuals. About the research overall: Used for every donor were three CD4 naive, three CD4 memory, two CD8 naive and one CD8 memory plate.

V shed 2 bases and J shed 5 bases, with 9 bases lying between them. CDR1 MNHEY and CDR2 SMNVEV come from the germline V gene (reference sequence). The CDR3 length is 13 residues. It was CD45RO-negative cells, positively selected for CCR7, that made up naive CD8 cells, with terminally differentiated effector memory CD45RA+ cells excluded. Every donor, a Caucasian adult, lived in Nashville, Tennessee. The protocol was immunoSEQ multiplex PCR, while the TCRdb copy is restricted to in-frame clones and leaves out a portion. Among roughly 2.1 million clones listed, 90% to 95% were seen once. Sequencing used naive CD8+ T cells from PBMCs. This TCR derives from a man aged 18 to 29 in good health. Some clones in this sample may be carry-over from other donors' samples. The chain carries TRBV27 and TRBJ1-1, with a possible D match to TRBD1 (5 bases). The CDR3 region is CASSLIGGTEAFF. The CDR3 DNA sequence: TGTGCCAGCAGTTTAATTGGGGGAACTGAAGCTTTCTTT.